This TCR beta chain came from a study of cytomegalovirus exposure and HLA in healthy donors. Study-level points and caveats: As was reported, the HLA-A and HLA-B alleles of most subjects were accurately predicted from TCR beta sequences. The study labeled 164 TCR beta chains cytomegalovirus-associated.

The study ran its PCR with 60 Vbeta and 13 Jbeta primers. TCRdb's copy holds only in-frame clones and misses some; the assay was immunoSEQ multiplex PCR. The table includes under 150,000 clones, 82% detected once. Points on this clone: The antigen remains unidentified.

The TCR originated in a male donor in good health and CMV-seronegative. The sequencing sample was made of PBMCs.

The CDR3 is CASQLAGGDTGELFF. CDR3 in DNA: TGTGCCAGTCAACTAGCGGGAGGCGACACCGGGGAGCTGTTTTTT. J is TRBJ2-2 and V is TRBV5-4, with TRBD2 identical over 12 bases. CDR1 SGHNT and CDR2 YYREEE come from the germline V gene (reference sequence). V was pared by 8 bases and J by 3 bases, with 5 bases of the junction left unmatched. The CDR3 runs 15 residues.